The source of this T cell receptor (beta chain) is a study of regulatory T cells in long-lasting Graves disease. In building TCR beta libraries, iRepertoire HTBI primers were used together with Arm-PCR of CDR3 regions. TCRdb called the multiplex PCR reads again in MiXCR, with one record for every CDR3 protein. The sample has 400,000 to 500,000 distinct CDR3 sequences, around 13% seen once. Time point noted: newly diagnosed GD, antithyroid drugs for less than 3 months. The authors made the TCR library using RNA they extracted from PBMCs. This clonotype occurred many times. Germline CDR1 and CDR2: SGHVS and FQNEAQ. With 0 bases removed from V and 0 bases from J, the gap between germline ends came to 13 bases. CDR3 length equals 17 residues. The sample also formed part of further work on T cells in Graves' hyperthyroidism and ophthalmopathy.

Here the sequenced sample was peripheral blood mononuclear cells (PBMCs), taken at new diagnosis, from a patient treated with antithyroid drugs. The TCR was taken from a woman aged 45-60 years with Graves disease. The chain joins TRBV7-8 to TRBJ2-3, with D perhaps matching TRBD1 or TRBD2 (7 bases each). The CDR3, as DNA: TGTGCCAGCAGCTTAGCGCGGGGGACAGAAAGCACAGATACGCAGTATTTT. Translation gives CASSLARGTESTDTQYF.